This is a list of T cell receptor beta chains from one sample in a study of blood T cell repertoires in COVID-19. Some clones are missing from TCRdb's copy, which holds only in-frame ones; the method was immunoSEQ multiplex PCR. The profile shows under 250,000 clones, less than 85% of them singletons. The sample taken for sequencing was peripheral blood. The receptors shown here come from a woman between 65 and 79 years old with acute or convalescent COVID-19. CDR3s include the opening cysteine and the closing phenylalanine or tryptophan. The D gene is left open where the match is weak. Some rows mark clone size as missing; the rest say once, few, many or name a class of expanded clone.

CDR3nt: TGTGCCAGCAGCCCCGGGGGTAGCAGTACAGATACGCAGTATTTT; CDR3aa: CASSPGGSSTDTQYF; j_gene: TRBJ2-3; v_gene: TRBV11-2; abundance: NA; d_gene: NA
CDR3nt: TGCGCCAGCAGTGAGCACAGGGACCGAAGTAGCAATCAGCCCCAGCATTTT; CDR3aa: CASSEHRDRSSNQPQHF; j_gene: TRBJ1-5; v_gene: TRBV10-2; abundance: NA; d_gene: NA
CDR3nt: TGTGCCAGCAGTTACTCGAACCCAGGCACAGATACGCAGTATTTT; CDR3aa: CASSYSNPGTDTQYF; j_gene: TRBJ2-3; v_gene: TRBV6-6; abundance: NA; d_gene: NA
CDR3nt: TGTGCCAGCAGCTTATCCTCGGGGACAGTGGATAATTCACCCCTCCACTTT; CDR3aa: CASSLSSGTVDNSPLHF; j_gene: TRBJ1-6; v_gene: TRBV7-9; abundance: NA; d_gene: TRBD1
CDR3nt: TGTGCCAGCAGCTTAGGGCGCGGGGGCGGGTATGGCTACACCTTC; CDR3aa: CASSLGRGGGYGYTF; j_gene: TRBJ1-2; v_gene: TRBV7-6; abundance: NA; d_gene: NA
CDR3nt: TGTGCCAGCAGTGACCGTGACAGGGGACGAAGCTCTGGAAACACCATATATTTT; CDR3aa: CASSDRDRGRSSGNTIYF; j_gene: TRBJ1-3; v_gene: TRBV6-1; abundance: NA; d_gene: TRBD1
CDR3nt: TGCAGTGCTAGTTGGCCACGCCCCTCCTACGAGCAGTACTTC; CDR3aa: CSASWPRPSYEQYF; j_gene: TRBJ2-7; v_gene: TRBV20-1; abundance: NA; d_gene: NA
CDR3nt: TGTGCCAGTAGTATTGGACAGTACAATGAGCAGTTCTTC; CDR3aa: CASSIGQYNEQFF; j_gene: TRBJ2-1; v_gene: TRBV19; abundance: once; d_gene: NA
CDR3nt: TGTGCCAGCAGTGACTCGTTACCACAGGGTAGCACAGATACGCAGTATTTT; CDR3aa: CASSDSLPQGSTDTQYF; j_gene: TRBJ2-3; v_gene: TRBV6-4; abundance: NA; d_gene: NA
CDR3nt: TGTGCCAGCAGCCAAGGCCAGACAGGGGCTAATGAAAAACTGTTTTTT; CDR3aa: CASSQGQTGANEKLFF; j_gene: TRBJ1-4; v_gene: TRBV14; abundance: few; d_gene: TRBD1
CDR3nt: TGTGCCAGCCTCCCTAGCGCATCCTACGAGCAGTACTTC; CDR3aa: CASLPSASYEQYF; j_gene: TRBJ2-7; v_gene: TRBV2; abundance: NA; d_gene: NA
CDR3nt: TGTGCCAGCAGCCCCACAGGGTCCGAGACCCAGTACTTC; CDR3aa: CASSPTGSETQYF; j_gene: TRBJ2-5; v_gene: TRBV5-5; abundance: NA; d_gene: NA
CDR3nt: TGTGCCAGCAGCTTAGCACCCCGGGGGGATACGCAGTATTTT; CDR3aa: CASSLAPRGDTQYF; j_gene: TRBJ2-3; v_gene: TRBV5-6; abundance: NA; d_gene: NA
CDR3nt: TGTGCCAGTAGGCGAGGACAGGGGGCGGCCTCCTACGAGCAGTACTTC; CDR3aa: CASRRGQGAASYEQYF; j_gene: TRBJ2-7; v_gene: TRBV19; abundance: NA; d_gene: TRBD1
CDR3nt: TGTGCCAGCAGTGAAGACGGCAGGGGCCCCTCCAGGCAGTACTTC; CDR3aa: CASSEDGRGPSRQYF; j_gene: TRBJ2-7; v_gene: TRBV6-1; abundance: NA; d_gene: NA
CDR3nt: TGTGCCAGCAGCTGGCCGGGAGCCTACGAGCAGTACTTC; CDR3aa: CASSWPGAYEQYF; j_gene: TRBJ2-7; v_gene: TRBV7-9; abundance: NA; d_gene: NA
CDR3nt: TGTGCCAGCAGCTACATCGGGACAGGGGGCGGTTCACCCCTCCACTTT; CDR3aa: CASSYIGTGGGSPLHF; j_gene: TRBJ1-6; v_gene: TRBV5-4; abundance: few; d_gene: TRBD1
CDR3nt: TGTGCCAGCAGCTTGTCAGGGTCCGGGGAAAAACTGTTTTTT; CDR3aa: CASSLSGSGEKLFF; j_gene: TRBJ1-4; v_gene: TRBV5-4; abundance: NA; d_gene: NA
CDR3nt: TGCAGTGCTAGTTTAGGGGGATCGTACACTGAAGCTTTCTTT; CDR3aa: CSASLGGSYTEAFF; j_gene: TRBJ1-1; v_gene: TRBV20-1; abundance: NA; d_gene: NA
CDR3nt: TGTGCCAGCAGCTGGGACAGAACCTACGAGCAGTACTTC; CDR3aa: CASSWDRTYEQYF; j_gene: TRBJ2-7; v_gene: TRBV7-8; abundance: NA; d_gene: TRBD1
CDR3nt: TGTGCCAGCAGTTCCCCGAGGACTAGCGGGAGCGGCGAGCAGTACTTC; CDR3aa: CASSSPRTSGSGEQYF; j_gene: TRBJ2-7; v_gene: TRBV6-5; abundance: NA; d_gene: TRBD2
CDR3nt: TGTGCCAGCAGTTTAATCGGAGCGGGAGCGCTGACCGGGGAGCTGTTTTTT; CDR3aa: CASSLIGAGALTGELFF; j_gene: TRBJ2-2; v_gene: TRBV28; abundance: NA; d_gene: TRBD2
CDR3nt: TGTGCCAGTAGTAGGACTAGCGGCCACGGGGAGCTGTTTTTT; CDR3aa: CASSRTSGHGELFF; j_gene: TRBJ2-2; v_gene: TRBV19; abundance: NA; d_gene: TRBD2
CDR3nt: TGTGCCTGGACTAGCGGGAACTACAATGAGCAGTTCTTC; CDR3aa: CAWTSGNYNEQFF; j_gene: TRBJ2-1; v_gene: TRBV30; abundance: few; d_gene: TRBD2
CDR3nt: TGTGCCAGCAGCTTAGGGGACTCCCGGGAGCTGTTTTTT; CDR3aa: CASSLGDSRELFF; j_gene: TRBJ2-2; v_gene: TRBV11-3; abundance: NA; d_gene: NA
CDR3nt: TGTGCCAGCAGTGAGTCCACCGGTCCGGGGGTTTGGCTGTTTTTT; CDR3aa: CASSESTGPGVWLFF; j_gene: TRBJ1-4; v_gene: TRBV6-1; abundance: NA; d_gene: NA
CDR3nt: TGTGCCAGTAGTCCATCCGTGACAAATCAAAGTCGGGCCAACGTCCTGACTTTC; CDR3aa: CASSPSVTNQSRANVLTF; j_gene: TRBJ2-6; v_gene: TRBV19; abundance: NA; d_gene: NA
CDR3nt: TGTGCCAGCAGCGTAGCAGGGGACTCCTACAATGAGCAGTTCTTC; CDR3aa: CASSVAGDSYNEQFF; j_gene: TRBJ2-1; v_gene: TRBV9; abundance: NA; d_gene: NA
CDR3nt: TGTGCCAGCAGTTTAGCGATCGGGAATGGCTACACCTTC; CDR3aa: CASSLAIGNGYTF; j_gene: TRBJ1-2; v_gene: TRBV28; abundance: NA; d_gene: NA
CDR3nt: TGCAGCGTCCAGGACAGCCTTGAGAAACTGTTTTTT; CDR3aa: CSVQDSLEKLFF; j_gene: TRBJ1-4; v_gene: TRBV29-1; abundance: NA; d_gene: NA
CDR3nt: TGTGCCAGCAACAATATTGGACAGGGGGCCACTGAAGCTTTCTTT; CDR3aa: CASNNIGQGATEAFF; j_gene: TRBJ1-1; v_gene: TRBV28; abundance: few; d_gene: TRBD1
CDR3nt: TGTGCCAGCAGTGAATATGGCCGGACTTACAATGAGCAGTTCTTC; CDR3aa: CASSEYGRTYNEQFF; j_gene: TRBJ2-1; v_gene: TRBV6-1; abundance: NA; d_gene: NA
CDR3nt: TGTGCCAGCAGTAACCGGGACTATAATTCACCCCTCCACTTT; CDR3aa: CASSNRDYNSPLHF; j_gene: TRBJ1-6; v_gene: TRBV6-5; abundance: NA; d_gene: NA
CDR3nt: TGTGCCAGTAGCCGTGGACAGAATCAGCCCCAGCATTTT; CDR3aa: CASSRGQNQPQHF; j_gene: TRBJ1-5; v_gene: TRBV19; abundance: once; d_gene: NA
CDR3nt: TGTGCCAGCAGTGACGTGGCGAACACTGAAGCTTTCTTT; CDR3aa: CASSDVANTEAFF; j_gene: TRBJ1-1; v_gene: TRBV2; abundance: once; d_gene: NA
CDR3nt: TGTGCTAGCAGCTTAGCGGCGGGAGGGCCCCGGGAGACCCAGTACTTC; CDR3aa: CASSLAAGGPRETQYF; j_gene: TRBJ2-5; v_gene: TRBV7-7; abundance: few; d_gene: TRBD2
CDR3nt: TGTGCCAGCAGCCCCCATCCAGTAACTAGGACAGAGACCCAGTACTTC; CDR3aa: CASSPHPVTRTETQYF; j_gene: TRBJ2-5; v_gene: TRBV7-3; abundance: NA; d_gene: NA
CDR3nt: TGTGCCAGCAGCTCTTGGACTAGCGAGAGGGGCAATGAGCAGTTCTTC; CDR3aa: CASSSWTSERGNEQFF; j_gene: TRBJ2-1; v_gene: TRBV9; abundance: NA; d_gene: TRBD2
CDR3nt: TGCAGCGTTCTAGCGGGAGTGGTTGAGACCCAGTACTTC; CDR3aa: CSVLAGVVETQYF; j_gene: TRBJ2-5; v_gene: TRBV29-1; abundance: NA; d_gene: TRBD2
CDR3nt: TGTGCCAGCAGCCAAGCGGGTAATCAGCCCCAGCATTTT; CDR3aa: CASSQAGNQPQHF; j_gene: TRBJ1-5; v_gene: TRBV3-1/TRBV3-2; abundance: once; d_gene: NA
CDR3nt: TGTGCCAGCAGCCAAGATAGGGACAGGGGATCACCCCTCCACTTT; CDR3aa: CASSQDRDRGSPLHF; j_gene: TRBJ1-6; v_gene: TRBV3-1/TRBV3-2; abundance: few; d_gene: TRBD1
CDR3nt: TGCGCCAGCAGCCAGAACAGGGCGTTGAGAGATGGCTACACCTTC; CDR3aa: CASSQNRALRDGYTF; j_gene: TRBJ1-2; v_gene: TRBV4-1; abundance: NA; d_gene: NA
CDR3nt: TGTGCCAGCAGGCTGGACAGGGTGGGAGGCAGGAACACTGAAGCTTTCTTT; CDR3aa: CASRLDRVGGRNTEAFF; j_gene: TRBJ1-1; v_gene: TRBV27; abundance: NA; d_gene: TRBD1
CDR3nt: TGTGCCAGCAGCTTGGGGGCGGCAGGACCCCAAGAGACCCAGTACTTC; CDR3aa: CASSLGAAGPQETQYF; j_gene: TRBJ2-5; v_gene: TRBV7-2; abundance: NA; d_gene: NA
CDR3nt: TGCAGCGTTGCAGTTAGCGGGAGGGGGAACGAGCAGTACTTC; CDR3aa: CSVAVSGRGNEQYF; j_gene: TRBJ2-7; v_gene: TRBV29-1; abundance: NA; d_gene: TRBD2
CDR3nt: TGTGCCAGCAGCCAATTAACAGGGACAGTTGGGTCGTTGGACATTCAGTACTTC; CDR3aa: CASSQLTGTVGSLDIQYF; j_gene: TRBJ2-4; v_gene: TRBV4-2; abundance: NA; d_gene: TRBD1
CDR3nt: TGTGCCAGCGGGACTAGCGGAGAAACCGGGGAGCTGTTTTTT; CDR3aa: CASGTSGETGELFF; j_gene: TRBJ2-2; v_gene: TRBV19; abundance: NA; d_gene: TRBD2
CDR3nt: TGTGCCAGTAGTATAGCAGGGGGCTACACCGGGGAGCTGTTTTTT; CDR3aa: CASSIAGGYTGELFF; j_gene: TRBJ2-2; v_gene: TRBV19; abundance: NA; d_gene: TRBD1
CDR3nt: TGTGCCAGCAGCGGAGCGGGAGTGGGGAAAGAGACCCAGTACTTC; CDR3aa: CASSGAGVGKETQYF; j_gene: TRBJ2-5; v_gene: TRBV9; abundance: NA; d_gene: TRBD2
CDR3nt: TGTGCCATCAGTGAGTCTCCGGGGTCTAATGAAAAACTGTTTTTT; CDR3aa: CAISESPGSNEKLFF; j_gene: TRBJ1-4; v_gene: TRBV10-3; abundance: NA; d_gene: NA